This TCR beta chain was captured by sequencing in a study of technical replicates of blood from several donors. V shed 1 base and J shed 4 bases, with 5 bases lying between them. The CDR3 spans 13 residues. Germline CDR1 is SGHRS and CDR2 is YFSETQ. The protocol was immunoSEQ multiplex PCR, while the TCRdb copy is restricted to in-frame clones and leaves out a portion. The sample lists about 89,000 clones; around 96% were seen once. For this clone: The same CDR3 is also encoded by other DNA sequences in this sample.

V is TRBV5-1 and J is TRBJ2-2; no reliable D call. Sequenced material: T cells isolated from PBMCs. This receptor was identified in a human donor in good health. DNA for the CDR3: TGCGCCAGCAGCTTGTCTTCCACCGGGGAGCTGTTTTTT. Protein product: CASSLSSTGELFF.